These 21 T cell receptor beta chains share one sample of origin, sequenced in a study of blood T cell repertoires in COVID-19. Assay: immunoSEQ multiplex PCR; the TCRdb copy retains only in-frame clones and omits some. Of about 140,000 clones listed, approximately 90% are singletons. The material sequenced was peripheral blood. The receptors were sampled from an elderly woman with acute or convalescent COVID-19.

The J gene is TRBJ2-7, the V gene TRBV3-1 (or the pseudogene TRBV3-2); D uncertain. The CDR3 length is 11 residues. The V gene lost 0 bases and the J gene lost 10 bases, with 7 bases spanning the gap. Germline V lookup: CDR1 LGHDT, CDR2 YNNKEL (reference sequence). CDR3 in amino acids: CASSQDLIQYF. The CDR3 nucleotides read TGTGCCAGCAGCCAAGATCTAATTCAGTACTTC.

The CDR3 DNA reads TGTGCCAGCAGCGGGGGAGGGGCAACTAATGAAAAACTGTTTTTT. It specifies CASSGGGATNEKLFF. J is TRBJ1-4 and V is TRBV2; D may be TRBD1 (5 bases). The CDR3 sequence is 15 residues long. The V gene's germline CDR1 is SNHLY and CDR2 FYNNEI. Trimming took off 6 bases at V and 0 bases at J, with 11 bases between the two ends.

The chain combines TRBV2 with TRBJ1-1; 8 nucleotides match TRBD1. Losses at the gene ends were 1 base for V and 5 bases for J; bases not matched to a gene: 6. The CDR3 length is 15 residues. Germline CDR1 SNHLY, CDR2 FYNNEI. CDR3 loop: CASSEVRQGWTEAFF. As DNA, the CDR3 is TGTGCCAGCAGTGAAGTAAGACAGGGGTGGACTGAAGCTTTCTTT.

This chain connects TRBV11-2 to TRBJ2-3, with a possible D match to TRBD2 (7 bases). This CDR3 has 14 residues. Germline CDR1 SGHAT, CDR2 FQNNGV. V gave up 3 bases and J gave up 6 bases, with 13 bases separating them. The CDR3 loop reads CASSLRGGPDTQYF. CDR3 sequence (DNA): TGTGCCAGCAGCTTGCGCGGGGGCCCGGATACGCAGTATTTT.

The rearrangement joins TRBV5-6 to TRBJ2-5, with a weak D call TRBD2 (6 bases). V was clipped by 4 bases and J by 5 bases, with 15 bases between them. CDR1 and CDR2 (germline): SGHDT, YYEEEE. This CDR3 contains 14 residues. The CDR3 sequence is CASSRGLLGETQYF. The DNA for the CDR3 is TGTGCCAGCAGCCGGGGACTTCTGGGGGAGACCCAGTACTTC. Filled out from reference TRBV5-6 and TRBJ2-5, the complete variable domain reads DAGVTQSPTHLIKTRGQQVTLRCSPKSGHDTVSWYQQALGQGPQFIFQYYEEEERQRGNFPDRFSGHQFPNYSSELNVNALLLGDSALYLCASSRGLLGETQYFGPGTRLLVL.

This clone was found a few times. This CDR3 is CASSDPGQGVRGNTIYF. CDR3 sequence (DNA): TGTGCCAGCAGTGACCCGGGACAGGGGGTAAGAGGAAACACCATATATTTT. The chain uses TRBV6-1 and TRBJ1-3, with TRBD1 matching 11 bases. Germline CDR1 and CDR2: MNHNS and SASEGT. V gave up 3 bases and J gave up 4 bases; unmatched junction bases: 8. The CDR3 spans 17 residues.

This chain joins TRBV4-2 and TRBJ1-4; a possible D gene is TRBD1 (6 bases). With 1 base removed from V and 7 bases from J, the gap between germline ends came to 16 bases. Per the germline V gene, CDR1 is LGHNA and CDR2 is YNFKEQ. The CDR3 extends over 16 amino acids. CDR3: CASSQGIQGVVEKLFF. The DNA of the CDR3 is TGTGCCAGCAGCCAAGGGATACAGGGAGTAGTTGAAAAACTGTTTTTT.

As DNA, the CDR3 is TGTGCCAGCAGGCCTCGGACTAGCGACTACAATGAGCAGTTCTTC. This encodes CASRPRTSDYNEQFF. The chain is built from TRBV6-5 and TRBJ2-1; 9 bases map to TRBD2. The CDR3 has 15 amino acids. Trimming removed 6 bases from V and 3 bases from J; junction bases left unmatched: 6. Germline V CDR1 and CDR2: MNHEY, SVGAGI.

This chain links TRBV6-5 with TRBJ2-4, with 7 bases fitting TRBD1. Germline V gives CDR1 MNHEY, CDR2 SVGAGI. The V gene end was trimmed by 7 bases and the J gene end by 6 bases; junction bases not matched to a gene: 9. The CDR3 runs to 14 residues. The CDR3 is CASIQEGARNIQYF. The DNA of the CDR3 is TGTGCCAGCATCCAAGAGGGGGCAAGAAACATTCAGTACTTC.

The rearrangement joins TRBV5-1 to TRBJ2-1, with 8 bases lining up with TRBD2. CDR3 length: 16 amino acids. CDR1 and CDR2 (germline): SGHRS, YFSETQ. Unmatched junction bases numbered 13, after V lost 3 bases and J lost 8 bases. In DNA form, the CDR3 reads TGCGCCAGCAGCTCGTCGGGGGGGCGCGTCGGCTATGAGCAGTTCTTC. Translation: CASSSSGGRVGYEQFF.

V and J are TRBV30 and TRBJ1-1; possibly TRBD1 for D (5 bases). Germline V gene data show CDR1 as GTSNPN and CDR2 as SVGIG (reference sequence). The CDR3 sequence is 12 residues long. V gave up 3 bases and J gave up 7 bases, with 12 bases separating them. Here the CDR3 reads CAWSRGGVEAFF. In DNA form, the CDR3 reads TGTGCCTGGAGCCGGGGGGGAGTTGAAGCTTTCTTT.

This chain connects TRBV19 to TRBJ1-3; D is perhaps TRBD1 (6 bases). Trimming took off 5 bases at V and 2 bases at J, with 10 bases between the two ends. Germline V gene sequence: CDR1 LNHDA, CDR2 SQIVND (reference sequence). The CDR3 consists of 14 residues. The CDR3 nucleotides read TGTGCCAGTAGTTACAGGGCCCCTGGAAACACCATATATTTT. Protein: CASSYRAPGNTIYF.

J is TRBJ1-3 and V is TRBV19; TRBD1 is a possible D gene (6 bases). Trimming left V 4 bases short and J 0 bases short, with 13 bases between. CDR1 is LNHDA, CDR2 SQIVND, per germline (reference sequence). CDR3 length: 16 residues. This chain's CDR3 is CASSTQTGISGNTIYF. For the CDR3, the DNA is TGTGCCAGTAGTACACAAACAGGGATCTCTGGAAACACCATATATTTT.

The genes are TRBV7-2 and TRBJ1-2; 9 bases match TRBD1. The V segment lost 5 bases and the J segment 8 bases; nucleotides outside the gene matches: 9. CDR1 is SGHTA and CDR2 is FQGNSA in the germline V gene. The CDR3 is 14 amino acids. CDR3 sequence reads: CASSPGDRVYGYTF. CDR3 coding DNA: TGTGCCAGCAGCCCTGGGGACAGGGTGTACGGCTACACCTTC.

The genes are TRBV5-1 and TRBJ2-7; 7 nucleotides match TRBD2. Germline V gene sequence: CDR1 SGHRS, CDR2 YFSETQ. Losses at the gene ends were 0 bases for V and 5 bases for J; bases not matched to a gene: 5. The CDR3 contains 14 residues. This CDR3 reads CASSLERGGHEQYF. CDR3 in DNA: TGCGCCAGCAGCTTGGAGCGGGGCGGGCACGAGCAGTACTTC.

The chain joins TRBV5-4 to TRBJ1-2; D might be TRBD1 (6 bases). Per germline, CDR1 SGHNT and CDR2 YYREEE (reference sequence). V lost 0 bases and J 8 bases, leaving 11 bases between the germline ends. The CDR3 extends over 13 amino acids. The CDR3 region has the DNA TGTGCCAGCAGCTTGGACAGGGTCGGGGGCTACACCTTC. Its translation: CASSLDRVGGYTF.

In this sample, this clone turned up a few times. This chain links TRBV7-6 with TRBJ2-1, with TRBD1 identical over 10 bases. The V gene's germline CDR1 is SGHVS and CDR2 FNYEAQ. The V gene end was trimmed by 4 bases and the J gene end by 6 bases; junction bases not matched to a gene: 6. This CDR3 region has 15 residues. In nucleotides, the CDR3 is TGTGCCAGCAGCTCCGGGACAGGGGTCGGCAATGAGCAGTTCTTC. Its protein is CASSSGTGVGNEQFF.

This clone was picked up one time. This chain links TRBV14 with TRBJ2-3; possible D gene TRBD1, 6 bases. Germline assignment: CDR1 SGHDN and CDR2 FVKESK. Deletions cut 0 bases from V and 0 bases from J, with 10 bases between. The CDR3 sequence is 16 residues long. Here the CDR3 reads CASSQEVGASTDTQYF. Written as DNA, the CDR3 is TGTGCCAGCAGCCAAGAAGTGGGGGCTAGCACAGATACGCAGTATTTT.

The chain couples TRBV3-1 (or the pseudogene TRBV3-2) to TRBJ1-4; 7 bases align to TRBD1. V lost 0 bases and J lost 7; bases outside the gene matches: 5. Germline V CDR1 and CDR2: LGHDT, YNNKEL (reference sequence). CDR3 length: 15 residues. CDR3 residues: CASSQEWDSAEKLFF. In DNA form, the CDR3 reads TGTGCCAGCAGCCAAGAGTGGGACAGCGCTGAAAAACTGTTTTTT.

J is TRBJ1-2 and V is TRBV3-1 (or the pseudogene TRBV3-2); 7 positions match TRBD1. J was trimmed by 1 base and V by 5 bases; bases with no gene match: 4. Germline V gene sequence: CDR1 LGHDT, CDR2 YNNKEL (reference sequence). CDR3 length equals 14 residues. The CDR3 region is CASSGQAINYGYTF. CDR3 DNA: TGTGCCAGCAGCGGACAGGCGATTAACTATGGCTACACCTTC.

The J gene is TRBJ1-1, the V gene TRBV19; TRBD1 might be the D (6 bases). The CDR3 runs 15 residues. Trimming removed 3 bases at V and 3 bases at J, with 14 bases between. Germline lookup yields CDR1 LNHDA and CDR2 SQIVND (reference sequence). The CDR3 is CASSIGGARDTEAFF. CDR3 bases: TGTGCCAGTAGTATTGGGGGGGCGCGTGACACTGAAGCTTTCTTT.